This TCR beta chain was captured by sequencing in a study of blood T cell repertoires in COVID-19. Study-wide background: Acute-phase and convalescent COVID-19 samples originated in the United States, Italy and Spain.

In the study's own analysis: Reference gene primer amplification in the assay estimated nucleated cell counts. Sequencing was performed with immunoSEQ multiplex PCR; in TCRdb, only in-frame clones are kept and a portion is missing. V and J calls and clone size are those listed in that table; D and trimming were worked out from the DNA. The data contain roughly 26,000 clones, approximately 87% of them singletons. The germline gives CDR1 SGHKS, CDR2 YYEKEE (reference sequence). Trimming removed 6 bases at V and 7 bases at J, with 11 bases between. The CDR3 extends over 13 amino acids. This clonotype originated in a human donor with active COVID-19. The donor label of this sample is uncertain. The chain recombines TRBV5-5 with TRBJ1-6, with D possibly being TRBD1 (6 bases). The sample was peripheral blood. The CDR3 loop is CASNQGMNSPLHF. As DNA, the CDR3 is TGTGCCAGCAACCAGGGGATGAATTCACCCCTCCACTTT.